At least ten counts were recorded for the clone carrying this T cell receptor (beta chain). Its target is unknown. The entry originates in a study of breast tumors, draining lymph nodes, adjacent tissues. V lost 4 bases, J lost 11 bases, and 10 bases stayed unmatched. Germline V gene sequence: CDR1 SGHAT, CDR2 FQNNGV. This CDR3 has 15 amino acids. Study-level points and caveats: That most tumor T cells come from lymph nodes remained unproven. Tumor TCR diversity was below lymph nodes but above nontumor tissue.

TCRdb redid the calling of the multiplex PCR reads with MiXCR, one entry per CDR3 protein. The sample lists some 97,000 distinct CDR3 sequences, roughly 20% seen once, with around 1.2% in the top ten. Breast cancer patients provided tissue from their axillary draining lymph nodes. This TCR was sampled from a female donor with breast cancer. Some clones in this sample may be carry-over from other donors' samples. The sequenced sample consisted of axillary lymph node tissue. The gene calls are TRBV11-2 and TRBJ1-6; 8 bases are a match to TRBD1. Here the CDR3 reads CASSSGAGQGTPLHF. The CDR3 nucleotides are TGTGCCAGCAGCTCAGGGGCCGGACAGGGAACACCCCTCCACTTT.